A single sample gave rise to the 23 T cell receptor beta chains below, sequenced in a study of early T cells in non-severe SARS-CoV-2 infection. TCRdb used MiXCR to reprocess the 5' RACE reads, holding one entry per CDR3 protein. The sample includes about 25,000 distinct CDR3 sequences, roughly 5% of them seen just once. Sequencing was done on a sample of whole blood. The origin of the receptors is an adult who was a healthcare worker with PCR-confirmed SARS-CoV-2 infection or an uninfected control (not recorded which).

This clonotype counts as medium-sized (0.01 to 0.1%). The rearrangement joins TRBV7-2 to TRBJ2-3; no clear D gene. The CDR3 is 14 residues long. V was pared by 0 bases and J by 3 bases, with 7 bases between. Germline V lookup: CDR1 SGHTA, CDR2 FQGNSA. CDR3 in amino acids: CASSLAGLTDTQYF. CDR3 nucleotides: TGTGCCAGCAGCTTAGCTGGGTTGACAGATACGCAGTATTTT.

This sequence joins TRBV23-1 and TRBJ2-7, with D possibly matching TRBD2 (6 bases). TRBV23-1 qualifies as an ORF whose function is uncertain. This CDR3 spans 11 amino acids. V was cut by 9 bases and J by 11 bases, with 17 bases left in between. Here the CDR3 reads CARWIYCGKYF. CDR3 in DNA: TGCGCCAGATGGATTTACTGCGGGAAGTACTTC.

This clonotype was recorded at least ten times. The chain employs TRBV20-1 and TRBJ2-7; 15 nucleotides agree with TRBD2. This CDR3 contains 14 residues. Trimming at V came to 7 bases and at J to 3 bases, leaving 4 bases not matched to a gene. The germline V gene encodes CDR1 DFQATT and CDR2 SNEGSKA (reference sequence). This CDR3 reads CSVGTSGRLYEQYF. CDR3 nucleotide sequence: TGCAGTGTTGGGACTAGCGGGAGGCTCTACGAGCAGTACTTC.

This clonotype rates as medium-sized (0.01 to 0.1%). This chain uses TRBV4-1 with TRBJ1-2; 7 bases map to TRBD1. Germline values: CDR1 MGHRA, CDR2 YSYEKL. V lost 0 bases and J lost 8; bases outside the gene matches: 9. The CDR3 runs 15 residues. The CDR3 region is CASSQESTGLAGYTF. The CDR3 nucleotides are TGCGCCAGCAGCCAAGAATCGACAGGGCTAGCGGGCTACACCTTC.

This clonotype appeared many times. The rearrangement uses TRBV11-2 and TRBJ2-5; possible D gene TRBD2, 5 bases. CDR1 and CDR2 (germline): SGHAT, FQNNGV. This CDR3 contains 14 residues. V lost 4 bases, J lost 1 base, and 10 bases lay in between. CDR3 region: CASSSGLFQETQYF. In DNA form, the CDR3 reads TGTGCCAGCAGCTCCGGACTTTTCCAAGAGACCCAGTACTTC. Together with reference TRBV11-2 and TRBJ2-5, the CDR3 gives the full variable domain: EAGVAQSPRYKIIEKRQSVAFWCNPISGHATLYWYQQILGQGPKLLIQFQNNGVVDDSQLPKDRFSAERLKGVDSTLKIQPAKLEDSAVYLCASSSGLFQETQYFGPGTRLLVL.

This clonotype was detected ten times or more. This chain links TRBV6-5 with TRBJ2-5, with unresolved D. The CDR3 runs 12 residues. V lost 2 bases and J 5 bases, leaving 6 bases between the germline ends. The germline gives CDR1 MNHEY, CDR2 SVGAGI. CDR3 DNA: TGTGCCAGCAGTTACCCCGGGGAGACCCAGTACTTC. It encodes CASSYPGETQYF.

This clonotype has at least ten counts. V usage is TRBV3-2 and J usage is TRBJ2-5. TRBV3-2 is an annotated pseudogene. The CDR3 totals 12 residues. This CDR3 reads CASSPLDATQYF. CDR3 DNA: TGTGCCAGCAGCCCCTTGGACGCGACCCAGTACTTC.

CDR3 DNA: TGTGCCAGCAGTGTCCTCACAGGGGATTACGAGCAGTACTTC. It encodes CASSVLTGDYEQYF. The chain recombines TRBV25-1 with TRBJ2-7; 7 nucleotides line up with TRBD1. The J segment lost 4 bases and the V segment lost 4 bases, leaving 7 bases of the junction unmatched. Per germline, CDR1 MGHDK and CDR2 SYGVNS. This CDR3 has 14 residues.

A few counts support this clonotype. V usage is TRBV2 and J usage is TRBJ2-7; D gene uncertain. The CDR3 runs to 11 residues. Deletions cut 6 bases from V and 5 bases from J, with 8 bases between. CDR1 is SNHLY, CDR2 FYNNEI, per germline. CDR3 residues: CASRAENEQYF. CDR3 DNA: TGTGCCAGCAGGGCTGAGAACGAGCAGTACTTC.

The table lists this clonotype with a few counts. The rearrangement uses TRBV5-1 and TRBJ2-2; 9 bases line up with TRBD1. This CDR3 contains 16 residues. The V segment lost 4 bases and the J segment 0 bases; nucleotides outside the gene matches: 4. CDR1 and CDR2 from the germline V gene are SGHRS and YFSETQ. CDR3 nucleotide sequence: TGCGCCAGCAGCCCGCGGGACAGGGCGAACACCGGGGAGCTGTTTTTT. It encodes CASSPRDRANTGELFF.

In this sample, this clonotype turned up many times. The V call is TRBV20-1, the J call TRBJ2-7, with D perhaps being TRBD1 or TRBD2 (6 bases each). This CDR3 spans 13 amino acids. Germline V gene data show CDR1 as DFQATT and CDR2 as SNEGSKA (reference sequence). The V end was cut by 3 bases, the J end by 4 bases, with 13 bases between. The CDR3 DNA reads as TGCAGTGCTAGGCCGGGGGCCCGGTACGAGCAGTACTTC. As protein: CSARPGARYEQYF.

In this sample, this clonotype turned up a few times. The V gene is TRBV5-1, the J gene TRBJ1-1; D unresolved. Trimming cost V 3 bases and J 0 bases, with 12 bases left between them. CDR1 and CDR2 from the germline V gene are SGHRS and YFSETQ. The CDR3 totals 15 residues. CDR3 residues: CASSSQQVVNTEAFF. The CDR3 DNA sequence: TGCGCCAGCAGCTCCCAACAAGTCGTGAACACTGAAGCTTTCTTT.

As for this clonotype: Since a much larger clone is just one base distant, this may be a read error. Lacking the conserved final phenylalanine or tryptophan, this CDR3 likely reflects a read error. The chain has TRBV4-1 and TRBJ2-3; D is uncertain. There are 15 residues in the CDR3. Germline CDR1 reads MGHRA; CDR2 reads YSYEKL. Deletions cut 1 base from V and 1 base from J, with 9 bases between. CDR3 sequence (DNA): TGCGCCAGCAGCCAAGGTATCCTGGGCACAGATACGCAGTATATT. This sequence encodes CASSQGILGTDTQYI.

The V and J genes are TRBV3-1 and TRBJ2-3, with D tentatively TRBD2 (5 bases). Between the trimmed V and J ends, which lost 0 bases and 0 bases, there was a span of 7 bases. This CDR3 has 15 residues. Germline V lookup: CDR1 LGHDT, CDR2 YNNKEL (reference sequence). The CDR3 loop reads CASSQETTSTDTQYF. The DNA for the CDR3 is TGTGCCAGCAGCCAAGAGACTACTAGCACAGATACGCAGTATTTT.

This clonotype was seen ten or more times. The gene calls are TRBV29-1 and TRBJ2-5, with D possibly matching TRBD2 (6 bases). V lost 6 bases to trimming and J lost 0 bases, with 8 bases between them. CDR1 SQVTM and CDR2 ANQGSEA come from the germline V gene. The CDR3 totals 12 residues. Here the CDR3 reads CSVREHQETQYF. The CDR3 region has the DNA TGCAGCGTCCGGGAGCACCAAGAGACCCAGTACTTC.

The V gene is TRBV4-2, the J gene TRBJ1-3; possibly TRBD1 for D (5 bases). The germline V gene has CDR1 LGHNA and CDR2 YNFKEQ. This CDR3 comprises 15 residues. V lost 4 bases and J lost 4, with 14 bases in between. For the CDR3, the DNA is TGTGCCAGCAGCCGAACAGGATCGTGGGGAAACACCATATATTTT. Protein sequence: CASSRTGSWGNTIYF.

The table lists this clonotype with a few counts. The CDR3 coding sequence is TGTGCCTGGAGAGGGGGAGATTACGAGCAGTACTTC. Amino acid sequence: CAWRGGDYEQYF. The rearrangement links TRBV30 to TRBJ2-7, with a weak D call TRBD1 (6 bases). Germline values: CDR1 GTSNPN, CDR2 SVGIG (reference sequence). The CDR3 loop spans 12 amino acids. Trimming took off 3 bases at V and 4 bases at J, with 10 bases between the two ends.

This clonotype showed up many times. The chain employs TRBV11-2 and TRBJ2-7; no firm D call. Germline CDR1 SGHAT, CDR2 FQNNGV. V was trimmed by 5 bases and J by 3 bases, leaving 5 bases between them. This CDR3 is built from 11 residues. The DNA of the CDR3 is TGTGCCAGCAGCCCTAGCTACGAGCAGTACTTC. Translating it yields CASSPSYEQYF.

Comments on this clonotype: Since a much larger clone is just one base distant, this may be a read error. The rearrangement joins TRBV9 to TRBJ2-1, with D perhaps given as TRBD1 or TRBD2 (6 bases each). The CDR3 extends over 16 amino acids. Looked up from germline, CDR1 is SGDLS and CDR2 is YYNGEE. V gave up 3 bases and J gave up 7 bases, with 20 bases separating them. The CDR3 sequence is CASSATGGVLGNEQFF. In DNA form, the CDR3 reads TGTGCCAGCAGCGCTACCGGGGGCGTCTTGGGGAATGAGCAGTTCTTC.

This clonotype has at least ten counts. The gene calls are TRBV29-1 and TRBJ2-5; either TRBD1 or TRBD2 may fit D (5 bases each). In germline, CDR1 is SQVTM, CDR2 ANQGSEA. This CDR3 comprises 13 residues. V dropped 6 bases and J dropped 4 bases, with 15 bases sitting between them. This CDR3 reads CSVAGARPETQYF. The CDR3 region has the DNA TGCAGCGTCGCCGGGGCAAGGCCAGAGACCCAGTACTTC. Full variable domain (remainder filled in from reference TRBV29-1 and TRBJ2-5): SAVISQKPSRDICQRGTSLTIQCQVDSQVTMMFWYRQQPGQSLTLIATANQGSEATYESGFVIDKFPISRPNLTFSTLTVSNMSPEDSSIYLCSVAGARPETQYFGPGTRLLVL.

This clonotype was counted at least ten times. Here the CDR3 DNA reads TGTGCCATCTCTCTTGACACCAGTCAGCCCCAGCATTTT. It specifies CAISLDTSQPQHF. The chain has TRBV10-3 and TRBJ1-5; D remains ambiguous. Trimming removed 8 bases at V and 6 bases at J, with 14 bases between. This CDR3 is built from 13 residues. The germline V gene has CDR1 ENHRY and CDR2 SYGVKD.

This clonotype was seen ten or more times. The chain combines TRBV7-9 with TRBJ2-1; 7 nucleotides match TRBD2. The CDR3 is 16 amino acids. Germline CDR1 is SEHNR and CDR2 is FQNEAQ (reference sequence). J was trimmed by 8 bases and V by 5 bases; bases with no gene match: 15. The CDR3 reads CASSPPSGITPDEQFF. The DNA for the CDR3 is TGTGCCAGCAGCCCCCCCAGCGGGATCACGCCGGATGAGCAGTTCTTC.

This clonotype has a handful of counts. The CDR3 DNA reads TGTGCCAGCTTAGACATTCGGTTGTACACTGAAGCTTTCTTT. This translates into CASLDIRLYTEAFF. The J gene is TRBJ1-1, the V gene TRBV6-5; D is uncertain. From germline, CDR1 is MNHEY and CDR2 SVGAGI. This CDR3 comprises 14 residues. The V gene lost 8 bases and the J gene lost 3 bases, with 16 bases spanning the gap.